This T cell receptor beta chain was found in a study of blood T cell repertoires in COVID-19. About the study: Whether acute or convalescent, the COVID-19 samples came from the United States, Italy and Spain. Nucleic acid was either cDNA or gDNA, and it came from T cells, B-cell-depleted T cells, or PBMCs.

The CDR3 runs to 16 residues. Losses at the gene ends were 4 bases for V and 2 bases for J; bases not matched to a gene: 9. The germline gives CDR1 SNHLY, CDR2 FYNNEI. Assay used: immunoSEQ multiplex PCR; TCRdb lists only in-frame clones, some missing. The sample yields almost 70,000 clones, 60% to 80% seen once. V gene TRBV2 combines with J gene TRBJ2-3; 7 nucleotides line up with TRBD2. The sequence derives from a man aged 60-69 years with acute or convalescent COVID-19. Specimen: peripheral blood. CDR3 amino acids: CASSVGRDFITDTQYF. CDR3 nucleotide sequence: TGTGCCAGCAGTGTTGGGAGGGACTTCATCACAGATACGCAGTATTTT.